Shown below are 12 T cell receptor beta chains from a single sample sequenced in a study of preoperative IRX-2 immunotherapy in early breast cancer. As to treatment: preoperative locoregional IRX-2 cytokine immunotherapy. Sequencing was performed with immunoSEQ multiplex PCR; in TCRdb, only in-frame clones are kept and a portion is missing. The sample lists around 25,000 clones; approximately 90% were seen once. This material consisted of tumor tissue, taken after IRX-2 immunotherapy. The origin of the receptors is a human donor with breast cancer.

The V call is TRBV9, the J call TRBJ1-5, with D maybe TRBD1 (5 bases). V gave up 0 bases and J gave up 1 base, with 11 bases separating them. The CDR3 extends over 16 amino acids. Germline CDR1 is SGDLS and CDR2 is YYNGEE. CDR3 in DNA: TGTGCCAGCAGCGTAGGGCCCCCAGGGAGCAATCAGCCCCAGCATTTT. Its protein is CASSVGPPGSNQPQHF.

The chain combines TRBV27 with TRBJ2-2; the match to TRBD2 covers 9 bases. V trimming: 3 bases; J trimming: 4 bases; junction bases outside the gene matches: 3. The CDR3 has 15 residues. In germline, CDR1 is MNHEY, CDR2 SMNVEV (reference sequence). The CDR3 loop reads CASSLRGGFTGELFF. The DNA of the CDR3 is TGTGCCAGCAGTTTGCGGGGGGGCTTCACCGGGGAGCTGTTTTTT.

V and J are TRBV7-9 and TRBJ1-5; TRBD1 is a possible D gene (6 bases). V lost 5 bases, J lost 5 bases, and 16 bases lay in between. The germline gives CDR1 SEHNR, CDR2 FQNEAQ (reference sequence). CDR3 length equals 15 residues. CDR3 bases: TGTGCCAGCAGCCCGGGACACGGAATCTATCAGCCCCAGCATTTT. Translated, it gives CASSPGHGIYQPQHF.

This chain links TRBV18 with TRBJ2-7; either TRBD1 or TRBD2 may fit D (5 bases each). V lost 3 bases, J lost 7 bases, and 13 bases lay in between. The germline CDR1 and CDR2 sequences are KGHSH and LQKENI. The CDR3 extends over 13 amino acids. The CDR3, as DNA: TGTGCCAGCTCACCGGTCAGGGAGAGGGAGCAGTACGTC. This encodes CASSPVREREQYV.

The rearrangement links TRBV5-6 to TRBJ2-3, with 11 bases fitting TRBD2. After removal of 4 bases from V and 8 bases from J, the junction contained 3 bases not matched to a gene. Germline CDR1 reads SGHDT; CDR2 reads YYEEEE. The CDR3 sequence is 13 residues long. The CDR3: CASSVGTSGTQYF. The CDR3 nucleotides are TGTGCCAGCAGCGTGGGGACTAGCGGTACGCAGTATTTT.

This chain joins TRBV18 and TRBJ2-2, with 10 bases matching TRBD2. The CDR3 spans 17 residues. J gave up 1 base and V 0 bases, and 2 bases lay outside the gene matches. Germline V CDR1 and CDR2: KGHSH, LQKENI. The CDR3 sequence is CASSPPASGGNTGELFF. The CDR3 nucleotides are TGTGCCAGCTCACCACCCGCTAGCGGGGGGAACACCGGGGAGCTGTTTTTT.

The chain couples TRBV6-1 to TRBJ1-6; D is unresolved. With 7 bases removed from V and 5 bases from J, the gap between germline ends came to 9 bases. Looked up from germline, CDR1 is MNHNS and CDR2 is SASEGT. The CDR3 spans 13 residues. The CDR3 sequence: CASKVRDNSPLHF. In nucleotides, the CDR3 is TGTGCCAGCAAGGTCCGGGATAATTCACCCCTCCACTTT.

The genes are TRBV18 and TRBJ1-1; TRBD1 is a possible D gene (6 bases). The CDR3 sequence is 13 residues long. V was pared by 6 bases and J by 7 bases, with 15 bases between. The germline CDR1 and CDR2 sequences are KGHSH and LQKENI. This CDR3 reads CASSEGGIREAFF. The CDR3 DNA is TGTGCCAGCTCCGAGGGGGGGATACGTGAAGCTTTCTTT.

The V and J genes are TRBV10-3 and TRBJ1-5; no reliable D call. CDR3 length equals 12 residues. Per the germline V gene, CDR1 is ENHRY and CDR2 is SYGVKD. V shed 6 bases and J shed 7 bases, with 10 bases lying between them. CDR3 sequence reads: CAISPGEQPQHF. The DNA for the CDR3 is TGTGCCATCAGCCCCGGGGAACAGCCCCAGCATTTT.

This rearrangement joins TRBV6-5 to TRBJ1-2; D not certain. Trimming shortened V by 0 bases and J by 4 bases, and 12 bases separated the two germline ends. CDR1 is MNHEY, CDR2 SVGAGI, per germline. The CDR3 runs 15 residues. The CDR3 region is CASSYSRAQGYGYTF. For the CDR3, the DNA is TGTGCCAGCAGTTACTCCCGGGCCCAAGGCTATGGCTACACCTTC.

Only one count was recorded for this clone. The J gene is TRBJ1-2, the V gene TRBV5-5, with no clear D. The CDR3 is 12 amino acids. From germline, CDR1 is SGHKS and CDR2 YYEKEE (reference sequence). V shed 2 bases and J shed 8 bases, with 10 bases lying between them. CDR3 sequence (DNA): TGTGCCAGCAGCTTTGGAATTCGGGGCTACACCTTC. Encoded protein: CASSFGIRGYTF. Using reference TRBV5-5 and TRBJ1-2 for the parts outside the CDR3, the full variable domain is DAGVTQSPTHLIKTRGQQVTLRCSPISGHKSVSWYQQVLGQGPQFIFQYYEKEERGRGNFPDRFSARQFPNYSSELNVNALLLGDSALYLCASSFGIRGYTFGSGTRLTVV.

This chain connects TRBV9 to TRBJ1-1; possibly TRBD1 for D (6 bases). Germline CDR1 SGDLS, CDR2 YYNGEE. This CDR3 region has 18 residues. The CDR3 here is CADLWGRGVQKEGTEAFF. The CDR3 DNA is TGTGCAGATCTATGGGGGCGCGGAGTCCAGAAAGAGGGCACTGAAGCTTTCTTT.